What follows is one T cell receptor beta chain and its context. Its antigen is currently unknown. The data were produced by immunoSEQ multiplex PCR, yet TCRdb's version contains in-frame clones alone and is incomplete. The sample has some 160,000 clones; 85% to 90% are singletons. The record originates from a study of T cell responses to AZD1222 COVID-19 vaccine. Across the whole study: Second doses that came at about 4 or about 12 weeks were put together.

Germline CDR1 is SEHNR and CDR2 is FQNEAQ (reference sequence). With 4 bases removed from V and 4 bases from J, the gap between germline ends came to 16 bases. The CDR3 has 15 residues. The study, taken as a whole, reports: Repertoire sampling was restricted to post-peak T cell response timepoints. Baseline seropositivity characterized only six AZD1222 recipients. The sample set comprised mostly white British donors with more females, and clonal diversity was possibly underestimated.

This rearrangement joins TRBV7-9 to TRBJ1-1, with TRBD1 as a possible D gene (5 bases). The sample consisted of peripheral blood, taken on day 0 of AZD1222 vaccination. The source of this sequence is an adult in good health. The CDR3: CASSSHGGRGTEAFF. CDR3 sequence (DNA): TGTGCCAGCAGCTCACATGGGGGACGGGGCACTGAAGCTTTCTTT.